Each of the 11 T cell receptor beta chains below was sequenced from the same sample in a study of CD8+CD57+ T cells in acquired aplastic anemia. It was genomic DNA that served as the template for profiling TCR beta VDJ and CDR3. One entry per CDR3 protein, called by TCRdb with MiXCR from the reads. The sample carries tens of thousands of distinct CDR3 sequences, over 45% recorded once. The sequencing sample was made of sorted CD4+, CD8+, or CD8+CD57+ T cells (not recorded which) from PBMCs. Receptor source: a human donor in good health, serving as a control.

This chain connects TRBV19 to TRBJ2-5; 9 bases fit TRBD1. This CDR3 has 14 residues. CDR1 is LNHDA, CDR2 SQIVND, per germline (reference sequence). V dropped 6 bases and J dropped 5; count of bases not matched to a gene: 7. The CDR3 coding sequence is TGTGCCAGTAGAAAAACAGGGGGCAGGGAGACCCAGTACTTC. Its translation is CASRKTGGRETQYF.

Only a few counts were recorded for this clonotype. The missing conserved phenylalanine or tryptophan at the end of this CDR3 makes a read error likely. The chain uses TRBV2 and TRBJ2-2, with 7 bases lining up with TRBD1. This CDR3 has 14 residues. V lost 5 bases to trimming and J lost 1 base; unmatched junction nucleotides: 1. Germline V gene sequence: CDR1 SNHLY, CDR2 FYNNEI. This CDR3 reads CASSRTGNTGELFL. The CDR3 nucleotides read TGTGCCAGCAGTAGGACAGGGAACACCGGGGAGCTGTTTCTT.

The rearrangement links TRBV25-1 to TRBJ1-5; TRBD1 aligns across 9 bases. The CDR3 has 15 residues. V dropped 8 bases and J dropped 6; count of bases not matched to a gene: 11. Looked up from germline, CDR1 is MGHDK and CDR2 is SYGVNS. The CDR3 spells CASQTGGEVGQPQHF. In DNA form, the CDR3 reads TGTGCCAGCCAGACAGGGGGAGAGGTCGGTCAGCCCCAGCATTTT.

This clonotype was counted between two and nine times. The chain carries TRBV2 and TRBJ2-3; 7 bases are shared with TRBD1. The CDR3 is 15 residues long. V lost 2 bases and J lost 1; bases outside the gene matches: 3. Germline CDR1 and CDR2: SNHLY and FYNNEI. CDR3 coding DNA: TGTGCCAGCAGTGAAAGGGGGCGGGGCACAGATACGCAGTATTTT. The encoded protein is CASSERGRGTDTQYF.

This clonotype was recorded many times. This chain links TRBV9 with TRBJ2-7; TRBD2 aligns across 10 bases. The CDR3 loop spans 15 amino acids. V lost 2 bases to trimming and J lost 2 bases; unmatched junction nucleotides: 4. Looked up from germline, CDR1 is SGDLS and CDR2 is YYNGEE. The CDR3 coding sequence is TGTGCCAGCAGCGTCGGGACTAGCGACACCTACGAGCAGTACTTC. Encoded protein: CASSVGTSDTYEQYF.

This clonotype turned up a few times. The V and J genes are TRBV2 and TRBJ1-5; D may be TRBD1 (5 bases). With 11 bases removed from V and 5 bases from J, the gap between germline ends came to 16 bases. CDR1 SNHLY and CDR2 FYNNEI come from the germline V gene. The CDR3 loop spans 13 amino acids. The CDR3 sequence: CAAGGGTYQPQHF. For the CDR3, the DNA is TGTGCCGCCGGGGGGGGGACTTATCAGCCCCAGCATTTT. The variable domain in full, completed from reference TRBV2 and TRBJ1-5, reads EPEVTQTPSHQVTQMGQEVILRCVPISNHLYFYWYRQILGQKVEFLVSFYNNEISEKSEIFDDQFSVERPDGSNFTLKIRSTKLEDSAMYFCAAGGGTYQPQHFGDGTRLSIL.

The V and J genes are TRBV20-1 and TRBJ1-2; D possibly corresponds to TRBD1 (5 bases). Germline V gives CDR1 DFQATT, CDR2 SNEGSKA (reference sequence). V gave up 6 bases and J gave up 6 bases, with 17 bases separating them. The CDR3 has 13 residues. This CDR3 is CSAITTGVDGYTF. For the CDR3, the DNA is TGCAGTGCCATCACCACGGGGGTTGATGGCTACACCTTC.

The sample holds many counts of this clonotype. The genes are TRBV5-4 and TRBJ1-6; D ambiguous. This CDR3 spans 14 amino acids. V dropped 6 bases and J dropped 7 bases, with 14 bases sitting between them. Germline assignment: CDR1 SGHNT and CDR2 YYREEE (reference sequence). This chain's CDR3 is CASTWGGRNSPLHF. CDR3 nucleotides: TGTGCCAGCACCTGGGGAGGCCGGAATTCACCCCTCCACTTT.

This clonotype was seen a handful of times. The chain has TRBV7-9 and TRBJ2-7; perhaps D is TRBD1 or TRBD2 (5 bases each). V lost 3 bases and J 3 bases, leaving 15 bases between the germline ends. This CDR3 spans 15 amino acids. Germline V CDR1 and CDR2: SEHNR, FQNEAQ (reference sequence). CDR3 loop: CASSFVSRDGYEQYF. DNA of the CDR3: TGTGCCAGCAGCTTTGTATCACGGGACGGCTACGAGCAGTACTTC.

This chain joins TRBV7-2 and TRBJ2-3; D not resolved. Germline V CDR1 and CDR2: SGHTA, FQGNSA. V was cut by 5 bases and J by 6 bases, with 9 bases left in between. This CDR3 has 12 residues. CDR3 DNA: TGTGCCAGCAGCAAAGTGGGCGATACGCAGTATTTT. It translates to CASSKVGDTQYF. The variable domain in full, with the rest retrieved from reference TRBV7-2 and TRBJ2-3, is GAGVSQSPSNKVTEKGKDVELRCDPISGHTALYWYRQSLGQGLEFLIYFQGNSAPDKSGLPSDRFSAERTGGSVSTLTIQRTQQEDSAVYLCASSKVGDTQYFGPGTRLTVL.

This clonotype was detected many times. The chain recombines TRBV7-2 with TRBJ2-1; 11 bases match TRBD2. CDR3 length: 16 amino acids. J gave up 0 bases and V 5 bases, and 3 bases lay outside the gene matches. Germline V gives CDR1 SGHTA, CDR2 FQGNSA. The CDR3 is CASSRTSGSSYNEQFF. In DNA, the CDR3 is TGTGCCAGCAGCAGAACTAGCGGGAGCTCCTACAATGAGCAGTTCTTC.